The 14 T cell receptor beta chains below were found in one sample sequenced in a study of blood T cells in healthy people across ages. It was with a sample-barcoded 5' primer and a J-beta primer mix that a second PCR of about 6 to 12 cycles was run. TCRdb fed the 5' RACE reads into MiXCR, producing one record per CDR3 protein. The sample includes about a million distinct CDR3 sequences, 45% to 60% of them seen just once. Material: blood. The receptors stem from a woman aged 55-75 years in good health.

This clonotype was recorded once. The rearrangement uses TRBV20-1 and TRBJ2-1; D not resolved. The V gene's germline CDR1 is DFQATT and CDR2 SNEGSKA (reference sequence). The germline V and J ends were trimmed by 0 bases and 3 bases, with 9 bases remaining between them. This CDR3 is built from 14 residues. CDR3 in DNA: TGCAGTGCTAGAGATACCACTTACTACAATGAGCAGTTCTTC. Protein sequence: CSARDTTYYNEQFF.

This clonotype was seen a single time. The J gene is TRBJ2-5, the V gene TRBV7-2, with 14 positions matching TRBD2. After removal of 5 bases from V and 11 bases from J, the junction contained 10 bases not matched to a gene. The germline gives CDR1 SGHTA, CDR2 FQGNSA. The CDR3 sequence is 15 residues long. CDR3: CASSIGTSGSKRQYF. The CDR3, as DNA: TGTGCCAGCAGCATAGGGACTAGCGGGAGTAAGAGGCAGTACTTC.

This clonotype has only a few counts. This chain joins TRBV28 and TRBJ2-7; 10 bases agree with TRBD2. CDR3 length equals 15 residues. The germline CDR1 and CDR2 sequences are MDHEN and SYDVKM. Trimming took 5 bases from V and 0 from J; bases not matched to a gene: 4. The DNA of the CDR3 is TGTGCCAGCAGTGGGACTAGCGAAAGCTCCTACGAGCAGTACTTC. It is translated as CASSGTSESSYEQYF.

This clonotype was seen a handful of times. The genes are TRBV4-1 and TRBJ2-1; 11 nucleotides agree with TRBD2. Per germline, CDR1 MGHRA and CDR2 YSYEKL. This CDR3 region has 17 residues. Unmatched junction bases numbered 11, after V lost 3 bases and J lost 7 bases. The CDR3 is CASSHDVGTSGVNEQFF. Written as DNA, the CDR3 is TGCGCCAGCAGCCATGATGTCGGGACTAGCGGTGTTAATGAGCAGTTCTTC.

The chain is built from TRBV14 and TRBJ1-1, with D possibly matching TRBD1 (6 bases). V lost 1 base and J 0 bases, leaving 9 bases between the germline ends. CDR3 length equals 15 residues. The germline CDR1 and CDR2 sequences are SGHDN and FVKESK. CDR3 nucleotides: TGTGCCAGCAGCCAAGTCGGGACACTGAACACTGAAGCTTTCTTT. Its translation is CASSQVGTLNTEAFF.

A remark on this clonotype: A much larger clone sits a single nucleotide away, making a read error possible. The CDR3 region is CSARAPLAGGQGVQYF. CDR3 sequence (DNA): TGCAGTGCTAGGGCCCCGCTAGCGGGAGGGCAAGGGGTGCAGTACTTC. The chain is built from TRBV20-1 and TRBJ2-5; TRBD2 aligns across 12 bases. This CDR3 spans 16 amino acids. V lost 3 bases and J lost 11; bases outside the gene matches: 16. Germline CDR1 reads DFQATT; CDR2 reads SNEGSKA (reference sequence).

The rearrangement joins TRBV6-1 to TRBJ2-7, with D perhaps matching TRBD1 (5 bases). Germline CDR1 MNHNS, CDR2 SASEGT. V lost 5 bases, J lost 4 bases, and 9 bases lay in between. This CDR3 has 12 residues. CDR3 sequence reads: CASSPHRYEQYF. The CDR3 region has the DNA TGTGCCAGCAGTCCCCACAGGTACGAGCAGTACTTC.

The chain has TRBV4-1 and TRBJ2-1; the D gene is possibly TRBD2 (6 bases). Per germline, CDR1 MGHRA and CDR2 YSYEKL. Trimming removed 3 bases from V and 2 bases from J, with 11 bases in between. The CDR3 is 15 amino acids. CDR3 residues: CASSQGLPPYNEQFF. CDR3 bases: TGCGCCAGCAGCCAGGGACTCCCCCCCTACAATGAGCAGTTCTTC.

This chain connects TRBV29-1 to TRBJ1-2; D gene unclear. The V gene lost 5 bases and the J gene lost 3 bases, with 13 bases spanning the gap. CDR1 SQVTM and CDR2 ANQGSEA come from the germline V gene. The CDR3 sequence is 13 residues long. Written as DNA, the CDR3 is TGCAGCGTTAGGGAAAGAGCGCACTATGGCTACACCTTC. Encoded protein: CSVRERAHYGYTF.

The chain combines TRBV4-1 with TRBJ2-2, with a tentative D call TRBD2 (5 bases). The germline gives CDR1 MGHRA, CDR2 YSYEKL. This CDR3 has 16 amino acids. The V gene lost 1 base and the J gene lost 4 bases, with 13 bases spanning the gap. CDR3 sequence: CASSQASPSGTGELFF. CDR3 nucleotide sequence: TGCGCCAGCAGCCAAGCTAGCCCGAGTGGCACCGGGGAGCTGTTTTTT.

On this clonotype itself: Germline is not matched at one junction end, which may reflect a read error. The CDR3 DNA reads as TGTGCCAGCAGCGTAGCGGTGGTCAATGAGCAGTTCTTC. Translating it yields CASSVAVVNEQFF. The genes are TRBV7-2 and TRBJ2-1; tentatively, D is TRBD2 (6 bases). The CDR3 has 13 amino acids. Per germline, CDR1 SGHTA and CDR2 FQGNSA.

This chain joins TRBV28 and TRBJ1-2; the D gene is possibly TRBD1 (5 bases). The V gene lost 1 base and the J gene lost 1 base, with 19 bases spanning the gap. The CDR3 contains 18 residues. CDR1 MDHEN and CDR2 SYDVKM come from the germline V gene. The CDR3 coding sequence is TGTGCCAGCAGTTTATATGGACTCCGGGACGGACATAACTATGGCTACACCTTC. Protein product: CASSLYGLRDGHNYGYTF.

The V call is TRBV19, the J call TRBJ2-5, with no clear D. The germline V gene encodes CDR1 LNHDA and CDR2 SQIVND (reference sequence). This CDR3 spans 13 amino acids. V lost 2 bases and J 5 bases, leaving 9 bases between the germline ends. The DNA for the CDR3 is TGTGCCAGTAGTATATCTGGCGGCGAGACCCAGTACTTC. This encodes CASSISGGETQYF.

This sequence joins TRBV6-5 and TRBJ2-3; the D gene is possibly TRBD2 (5 bases). The CDR3 is made up of 14 amino acids. CDR1 is MNHEY and CDR2 is SVGAGI in the germline V gene. Trimming pared 7 bases from V and 6 bases from J, leaving 17 bases between. The CDR3 region is CASTLRGVRDTQYF. The DNA for the CDR3 is TGTGCCAGCACCTTACGGGGTGTGAGGGATACGCAGTATTTT.